This is a list of T cell receptor beta chains from one sample in a study of human thymus T cells. Produced via immunoSEQ multiplex PCR; TCRdb's table is partial and in-frame only. The data contain 40,000 to 55,000 clones, 94% of them singletons. The sample comprised blood. These receptors all stem from a boy in the first two years of life with a congenital heart defect but otherwise immunologically healthy. The conserved cysteine and the conserved F or W are not part of the CDR3 here.

v_call	cdr3_aa
TRBV7-7	ASSYRGGYT
TRBV18	ASSGQETNYGYT
TRBV30	AWTVQETQY
TRBV28	ASIEQGSYNSPLH
TRBV11-2	ASSSGQWRETQY
TRBV11-3	ASSPDSGELF
TRBV5-5	ASRVRPKNSPLH
TRBV19	ASTVTSGNNEQF
TRBV7-9	ASRPAGPGSLNEQF
TRBV7-2	ASSFRGVVGTEAF
TRBV5-1	ASSLSQKETQY
TRBV25-1	ASSEQGYGYT
TRBV5-5	ASSLRATGAPFYGYT
TRBV2	ASSRGLQETQY
TRBV12-5	ASGIRGQVTQY
TRBV5-1	ASSFGLAGAAYEQY
TRBV6-1	ASSEPSLTGYT
TRBV9	ASSVGTRDTQY
TRBV11-3	ASSLVQGGNSPLH
TRBV4-2	ASSQERGGGAKETQY
TRBV14	ASSQDRVRDNEQF
TRBV30	AWSVLASTDTQY
TRBV19	ASSFGANVLT
TRBV12-1	ASSFGAGGPYEQY
TRBV30	AWSHRVGEQY
TRBV28	ASSPGYKNYGYT
TRBV15	ATSGLRGEQY
TRBV4-3	ASSQDYEQY
TRBV19	ASRPGLLKRYNSPLH